The clone carrying this TCR beta chain has a handful of counts. This entry comes from a study of blood T cell repertoires in COVID-19. Sequencing used immunoSEQ multiplex PCR; TCRdb keeps in-frame clones, though not all of them. The data show roughly 320,000 clones, with approximately 86% seen just once and 1.3% held by the top ten. What was sequenced was peripheral blood. The clonotype comes from a man aged 70 or older with acute or convalescent COVID-19.

The CDR3 reads CASSLGSAGAGEKLFF. The CDR3 bases are TGTGCCAGCAGCTTAGGGTCGGCAGGGGCGGGTGAAAAACTGTTTTTT. The V gene is TRBV7-6, the J gene TRBJ1-4, with a tentative D call TRBD1 (6 bases). Trimming pared 1 base from V and 7 bases from J, leaving 16 bases between. Germline V gives CDR1 SGHVS, CDR2 FNYEAQ. The CDR3 is 16 amino acids.